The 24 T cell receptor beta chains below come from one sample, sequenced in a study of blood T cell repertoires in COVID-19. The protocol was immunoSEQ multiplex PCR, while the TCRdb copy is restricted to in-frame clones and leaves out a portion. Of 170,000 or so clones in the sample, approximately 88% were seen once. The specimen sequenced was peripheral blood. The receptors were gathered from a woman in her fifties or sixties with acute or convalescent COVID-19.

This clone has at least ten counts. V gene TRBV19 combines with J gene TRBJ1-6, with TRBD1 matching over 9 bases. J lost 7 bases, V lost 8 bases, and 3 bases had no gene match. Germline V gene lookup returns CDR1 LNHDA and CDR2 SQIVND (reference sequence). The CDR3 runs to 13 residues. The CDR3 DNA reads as TGTGCCAGTGACAGGGGGTCAAATTCACCCCTCCACTTT. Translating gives CASDRGSNSPLHF.

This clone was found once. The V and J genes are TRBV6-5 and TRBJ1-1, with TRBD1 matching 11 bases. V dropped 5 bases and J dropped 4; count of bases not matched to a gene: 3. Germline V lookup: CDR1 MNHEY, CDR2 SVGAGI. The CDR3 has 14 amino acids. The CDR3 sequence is CASSLGTGGTEAFF. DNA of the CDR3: TGTGCCAGCAGTCTCGGGACAGGGGGCACTGAAGCTTTCTTT.

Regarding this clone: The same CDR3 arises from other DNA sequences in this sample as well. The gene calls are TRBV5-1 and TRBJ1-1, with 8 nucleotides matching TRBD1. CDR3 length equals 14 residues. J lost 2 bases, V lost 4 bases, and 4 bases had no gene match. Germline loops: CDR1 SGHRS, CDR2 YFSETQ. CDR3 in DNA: TGCGCCAGCAGCCGAGACAGGGGTAACACTGAAGCTTTCTTT. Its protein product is CASSRDRGNTEAFF.

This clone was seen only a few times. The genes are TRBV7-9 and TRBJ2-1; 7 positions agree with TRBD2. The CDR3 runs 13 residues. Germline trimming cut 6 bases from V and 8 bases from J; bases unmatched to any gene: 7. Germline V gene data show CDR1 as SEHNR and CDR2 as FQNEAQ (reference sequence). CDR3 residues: CASRTIGGYEQFF. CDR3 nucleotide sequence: TGTGCCAGCAGGACAATCGGGGGGTATGAGCAGTTCTTC.

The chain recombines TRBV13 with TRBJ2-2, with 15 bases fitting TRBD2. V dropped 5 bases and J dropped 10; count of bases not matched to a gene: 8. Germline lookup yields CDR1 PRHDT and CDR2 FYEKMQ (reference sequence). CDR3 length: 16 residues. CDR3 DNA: TGTGCCAGCAGCCCGTGGACTAGCGGGGGGGCCGAGGAGCTGTTTTTT. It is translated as CASSPWTSGGAEELFF.

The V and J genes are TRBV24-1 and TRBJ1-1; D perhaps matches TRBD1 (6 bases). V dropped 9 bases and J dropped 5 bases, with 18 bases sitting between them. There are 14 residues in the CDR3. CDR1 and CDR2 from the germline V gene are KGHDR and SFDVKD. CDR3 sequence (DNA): TGTGCCACCCAAACCACAGGGCTCGTTACTGAAGCTTTCTTT. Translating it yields CATQTTGLVTEAFF.

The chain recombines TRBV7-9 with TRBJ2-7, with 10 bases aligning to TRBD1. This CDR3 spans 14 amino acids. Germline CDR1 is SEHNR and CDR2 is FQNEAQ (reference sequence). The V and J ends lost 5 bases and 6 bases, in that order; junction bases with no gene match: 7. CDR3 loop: CASSPRTGGSEQYF. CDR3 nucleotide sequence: TGTGCCAGCAGCCCCCGGACAGGGGGTAGCGAGCAGTACTTC.

CDR3 bases: TGTGCCATCAGTGAGCCGGGACGGGGGGTCAACGAGCAGTACTTC. This sequence encodes CAISEPGRGVNEQYF. The chain has TRBV10-3 and TRBJ2-7; 7 nucleotides align to TRBD2. Germline loops: CDR1 ENHRY, CDR2 SYGVKD. With 2 bases clipped from V and 5 bases from J, the junction kept 9 bases outside the gene matches. This CDR3 has 15 residues.

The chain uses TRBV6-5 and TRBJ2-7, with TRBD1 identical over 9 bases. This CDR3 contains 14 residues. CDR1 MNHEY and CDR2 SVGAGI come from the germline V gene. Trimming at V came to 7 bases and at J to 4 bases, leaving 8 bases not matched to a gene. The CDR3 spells CASTKGQGRYEQYF. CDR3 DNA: TGTGCCAGCACGAAGGGACAGGGTCGGTACGAGCAGTACTTC.

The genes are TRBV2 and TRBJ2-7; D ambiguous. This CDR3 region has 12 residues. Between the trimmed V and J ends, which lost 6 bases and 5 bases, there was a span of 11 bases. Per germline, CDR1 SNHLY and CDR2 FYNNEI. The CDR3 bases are TGTGCCAGCAGAGACATGGGTAACGAGCAGTACTTC. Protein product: CASRDMGNEQYF.

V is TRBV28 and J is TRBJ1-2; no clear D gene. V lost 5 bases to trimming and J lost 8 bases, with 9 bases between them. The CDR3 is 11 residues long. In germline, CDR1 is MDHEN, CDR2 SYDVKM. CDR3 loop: CASSDTGGYTF. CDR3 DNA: TGTGCCAGCAGTGACACGGGGGGCTACACCTTC.

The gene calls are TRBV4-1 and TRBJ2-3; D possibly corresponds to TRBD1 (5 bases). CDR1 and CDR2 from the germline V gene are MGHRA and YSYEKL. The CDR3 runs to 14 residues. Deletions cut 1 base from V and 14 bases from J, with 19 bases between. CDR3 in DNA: TGCGCCAGCAGCCAAGGAGGTGGAGTGGGGCAGGGGTATTTT. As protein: CASSQGGGVGQGYF.

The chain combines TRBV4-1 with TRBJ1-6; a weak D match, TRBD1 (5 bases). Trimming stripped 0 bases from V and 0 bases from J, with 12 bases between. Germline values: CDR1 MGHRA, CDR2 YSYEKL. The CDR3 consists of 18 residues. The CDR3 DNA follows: TGCGCCAGCAGCCAAGAAGGGGCAGGCAGCTCCTATAATTCACCCCTCCACTTT. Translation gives CASSQEGAGSSYNSPLHF.

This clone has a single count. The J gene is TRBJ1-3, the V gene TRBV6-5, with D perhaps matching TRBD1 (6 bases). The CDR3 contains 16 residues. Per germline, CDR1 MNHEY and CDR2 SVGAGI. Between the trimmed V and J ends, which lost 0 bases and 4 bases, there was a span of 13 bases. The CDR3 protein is CASSYSRAGAGNTIYF. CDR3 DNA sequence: TGTGCCAGCAGTTACTCTAGGGCAGGGGCAGGAAACACCATATATTTT.

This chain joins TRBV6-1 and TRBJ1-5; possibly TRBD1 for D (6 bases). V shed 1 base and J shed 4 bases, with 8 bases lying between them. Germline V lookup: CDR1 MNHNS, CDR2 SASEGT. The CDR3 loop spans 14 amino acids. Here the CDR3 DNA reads TGTGCCAGCAGTGAAGGGGGGCGGAATCAGCCCCAGCATTTT. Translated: CASSEGGRNQPQHF.

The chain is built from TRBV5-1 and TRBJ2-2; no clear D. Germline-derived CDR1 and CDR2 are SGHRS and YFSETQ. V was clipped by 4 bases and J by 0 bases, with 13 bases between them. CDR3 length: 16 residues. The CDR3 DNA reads TGCGCCAGCAGCCGGTTGGAGCGTACGAACACCGGGGAGCTGTTTTTT. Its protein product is CASSRLERTNTGELFF.

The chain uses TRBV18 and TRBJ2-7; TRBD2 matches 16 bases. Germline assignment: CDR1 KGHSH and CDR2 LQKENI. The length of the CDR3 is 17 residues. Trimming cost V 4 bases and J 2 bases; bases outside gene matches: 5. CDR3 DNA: TGTGCCAGCTCACGGAAGGGACTAGCGGGGGGGACCTACGAGCAGTACTTC. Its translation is CASSRKGLAGGTYEQYF.

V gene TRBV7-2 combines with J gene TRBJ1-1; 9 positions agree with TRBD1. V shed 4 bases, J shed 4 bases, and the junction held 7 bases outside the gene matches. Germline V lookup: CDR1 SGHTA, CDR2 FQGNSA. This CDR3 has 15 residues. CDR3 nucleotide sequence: TGTGCCAGCAGCTATCACAGGGGGCAGGGCACTGAAGCTTTCTTT. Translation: CASSYHRGQGTEAFF.

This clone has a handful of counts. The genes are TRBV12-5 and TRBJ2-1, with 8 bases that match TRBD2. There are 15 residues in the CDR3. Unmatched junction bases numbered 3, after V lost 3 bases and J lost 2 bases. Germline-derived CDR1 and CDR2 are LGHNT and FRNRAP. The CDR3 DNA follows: TGTGCTAGTGGTTTCTTAGCGGGGCCCTACAATGAGCAGTTCTTC. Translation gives CASGFLAGPYNEQFF.

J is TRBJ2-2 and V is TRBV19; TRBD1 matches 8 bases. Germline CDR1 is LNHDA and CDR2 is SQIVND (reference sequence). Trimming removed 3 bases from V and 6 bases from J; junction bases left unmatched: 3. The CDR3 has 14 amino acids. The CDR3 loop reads CASSMDRDPGELFF. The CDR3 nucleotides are TGTGCCAGTAGTATGGACAGGGATCCCGGGGAGCTGTTTTTT.

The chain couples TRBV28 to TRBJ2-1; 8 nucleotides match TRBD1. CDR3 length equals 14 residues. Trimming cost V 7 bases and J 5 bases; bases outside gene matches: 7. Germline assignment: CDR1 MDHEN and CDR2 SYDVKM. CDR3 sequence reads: CASTLDRVNNEQFF. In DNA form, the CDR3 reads TGTGCCAGCACTCTGGACAGGGTGAACAATGAGCAGTTCTTC.

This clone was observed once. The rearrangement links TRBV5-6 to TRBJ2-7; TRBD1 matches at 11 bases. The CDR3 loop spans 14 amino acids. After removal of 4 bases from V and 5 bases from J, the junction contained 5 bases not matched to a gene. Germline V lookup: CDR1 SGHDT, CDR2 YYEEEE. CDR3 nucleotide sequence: TGTGCCAGCAGCAGGGGACAGGGGGACCACGAGCAGTACTTC. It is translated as CASSRGQGDHEQYF.

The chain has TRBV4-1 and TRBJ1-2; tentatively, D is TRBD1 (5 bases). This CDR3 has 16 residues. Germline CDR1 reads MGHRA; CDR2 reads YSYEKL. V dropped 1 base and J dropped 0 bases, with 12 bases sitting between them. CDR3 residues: CASSQATGESNYGYTF. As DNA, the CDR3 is TGCGCCAGCAGCCAAGCCACGGGGGAGTCTAACTATGGCTACACCTTC.

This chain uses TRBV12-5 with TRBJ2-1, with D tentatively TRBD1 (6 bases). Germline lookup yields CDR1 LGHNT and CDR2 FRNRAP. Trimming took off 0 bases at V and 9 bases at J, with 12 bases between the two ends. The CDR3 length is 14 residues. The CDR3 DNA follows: TGTGCTAGTGGTTTGGTACAGGGACGGGGTGAGCAGTTCTTC. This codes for CASGLVQGRGEQFF. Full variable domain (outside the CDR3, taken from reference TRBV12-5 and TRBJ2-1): DARVTQTPRHKVTEMGQEVTMRCQPILGHNTVFWYRQTMMQGLELLAYFRNRAPLDDSGMPKDRFSAEMPDATLATLKIQPSEPRDSAVYFCASGLVQGRGEQFFGPGTRLTVL.